This T cell receptor beta chain was observed in a study of T cell clonotyping in hematopoietic cell transplantation. Some clones are missing from TCRdb's copy, which holds only in-frame ones; the method was immunoSEQ multiplex PCR. Of 20,000 or so clones in the sample, under 90% were seen once. Looked up from germline, CDR1 is ENHRY and CDR2 is SYGVKD. Trimming took 6 bases from V and 0 from J, leaving 8 bases between them. The length of the CDR3 is 13 residues. Time point noted: recipient sample about 28 days before transplant, after cytoreduction. The TCR comes from a man younger than 35 with biphenotypic leukemia. Some clones in this sample may be carry-over from other donors' samples. The V and J genes are TRBV10-3 and TRBJ1-2; D is perhaps TRBD1 (5 bases). The sample was peripheral blood mononuclear cells, taken before stem cell transplant. CDR3 DNA: TGTGCCATCAGCCGGGACTCTAACTATGGCTACACCTTC. It encodes CAISRDSNYGYTF.